This TCR beta chain was sequenced in a study of radiation and T cells in renal cell carcinoma. Treatment specified: treatment-naive control, cytoreductive nephrectomy. Control tumors came from treatment-naive patients without prior radiation. Control tumors came from 4 females and about a dozen males, aged 40 to 82. The repertoire was sequenced with immunoSEQ multiplex PCR; TCRdb's copy has only in-frame clones and lacks some. The table lists about 24,000 clones, roughly 64% of them singletons. Findings of the study overall: Compared with controls, irradiated tumors had more, larger dominant CDR3 motifs. Sampling covered only about 0.96 g of each tumor.

With V trimmed by 1 base and J by 2 bases, 7 bases remained unmatched. Germline assignment: CDR1 SGHRS and CDR2 YFSETQ. The CDR3 totals 16 residues. This clone was counted once. Its antigen remains unidentified. The gene calls are TRBV5-1 and TRBJ2-3; 7 bases line up with TRBD1. The receptor was isolated from a middle-aged man with renal cell carcinoma. This sample comprised tumor tissue, obtained from a patient whose treatment was nephrectomy without radiotherapy. DNA for the CDR3: TGCGCCAGCAGCTTGTCGGGACAGCTATTCACAGATACGCAGTATTTT. It specifies CASSLSGQLFTDTQYF. Full variable domain (outside the CDR3, taken from reference TRBV5-1 and TRBJ2-3): KAGVTQTPRYLIKTRGQQVTLSCSPISGHRSVSWYQQTPGQGLQFLFEYFSETQRNKGNFPGRFSGRQFSNSRSEMNVSTLELGDSALYLCASSLSGQLFTDTQYFGPGTRLTVL.